These 6 T cell receptor beta chains were all obtained from the same sample, sequenced in a study of shared clonotypes between healthy human individuals (dated by TCRdb to 2018 to 2020). Library method: the immunoSEQ multiplex PCR assay. TCRdb retrieved this table from immuneACCESS and kept in-frame rearrangements only. Not all clones are present; in checked studies, unresolved V genes account for under half, and no reason is known for the remainder. The table for this sample lists some 650,000 clones; about 96% of them were counted only once. The ten largest clonotypes hold 0.055% to 0.07% of the sample. The specimen sequenced was naive CD4+ T cells sorted from blood. The cell subset or site label for this specimen denotes: CD45RA+ positively selected. All receptors come from a woman aged 25 to 39 in good health.

V usage is TRBV9 and J usage is TRBJ2-1; 8 nucleotides align to TRBD2. This CDR3 spans 17 amino acids. Trimming took 0 bases from V and 4 from J; bases not matched to a gene: 9. Germline values: CDR1 SGDLS, CDR2 YYNGEE. This chain's CDR3 is CASSVVSSGLVYNEQFF. The CDR3 coding sequence is TGTGCCAGCAGCGTAGTCTCTAGCGGGCTCGTGTACAATGAGCAGTTCTTC.

This CDR3 is CASSTRPLIFNRGNTEAFF. The CDR3 nucleotides are TGTGCCAGCAGTACAAGACCGCTTATTTTTAACAGGGGGAACACTGAAGCTTTCTTT. The V gene is TRBV27, the J gene TRBJ1-1, with 7 bases aligning to TRBD1. The junction had 19 bases not matched to a gene; V was cut back by 5 bases and J by 1 base. This CDR3 region has 19 residues. Germline CDR1 reads MNHEY; CDR2 reads SMNVEV (reference sequence).

CDR3 sequence (DNA): TGTGCCAGCTCCGCCCAGGGGCCGGGATTCTTC. Its protein product is CASSAQGPGFF. This chain links TRBV28 with TRBJ2-1; D might be TRBD1 (6 bases). Between the trimmed V and J ends, which lost 8 bases and 16 bases, there was a span of 18 bases. Germline V lookup: CDR1 MDHEN, CDR2 SYDVKM. CDR3 length: 11 residues.

The V call is TRBV7-2, the J call TRBJ2-7, with TRBD2 as a possible D gene (6 bases). Trimming shortened V by 0 bases and J by 0 bases, and 21 bases separated the two germline ends. CDR3 length: 19 residues. CDR1 is SGHTA and CDR2 is FQGNSA in the germline V gene. The chain's CDR3 is CASSLAGPTGGRSSYEQYF. CDR3 DNA sequence: TGTGCCAGCAGCTTAGCTGGTCCTACTGGGGGGAGGTCCTCCTACGAGCAGTACTTC.

The chain carries TRBV18 and TRBJ2-7; 7 bases align to TRBD1. Germline CDR1 reads KGHSH; CDR2 reads LQKENI. The CDR3 is made up of 14 amino acids. V was pared by 6 bases and J by 3 bases, with 8 bases of the junction left unmatched. CDR3 sequence reads: CASSFTGANYEQYF. For the CDR3, the DNA is TGTGCCAGCTCGTTCACAGGGGCGAACTACGAGCAGTACTTC.

This chain joins TRBV7-9 and TRBJ1-4, with TRBD1 matching over 8 bases. The CDR3 has 15 amino acids. CDR1 is SEHNR, CDR2 FQNEAQ, per germline (reference sequence). Trimming at V came to 3 bases and at J to 6 bases, leaving 6 bases not matched to a gene. The CDR3: CASSFAGQGYEKLFF. The CDR3 DNA is TGTGCCAGCAGCTTCGCAGGACAGGGTTATGAAAAACTGTTTTTT.